This record covers a single TCR beta chain. Its antigen is unidentified. This sample was taken from a study of cytomegalovirus exposure and HLA in healthy donors. Study-level results: Highest at DRB1 and lowest at HLA-C, TCR association rates differed among HLA loci in a later analysis. Later on, a genetic analysis was performed. It linked a missense variant in DCLRE1C with V- and J-gene trimming of TCR beta. Rare TCR sequences dominated, though some public TCRs recurred in many donors.

Germline V gene data show CDR1 as MDHEN and CDR2 as SYDVKM. This CDR3 is built from 17 residues. V was clipped by 1 base and J by 8 bases; unmatched bases: 10. PCR employed 60 Vbeta and 13 Jbeta primers. Sequencing was performed with immunoSEQ multiplex PCR; in TCRdb, only in-frame clones are kept and a portion is missing. The sample has 95,000 to 150,000 clones; 77% are singletons. The TCR comes from a human donor in good health. Sequences were obtained from PBMCs. The V gene is TRBV28, the J gene TRBJ1-4; 10 positions agree with TRBD1. The CDR3 sequence is CASSLSSAGTGEEKLFF. The DNA for the CDR3 is TGTGCCAGCAGTTTATCCAGTGCCGGGACAGGGGAGGAAAAACTGTTTTTT. The complete variable domain, with remaining parts taken from reference TRBV28 and TRBJ1-4, reads DVKVTQSSRYLVKRTGEKVFLECVQDMDHENMFWYRQDPGLGLRLIYFSYDVKMKEKGDIPEGYSVSREKKERFSLILESASTNQTSMYLCASSLSSAGTGEEKLFFGSGTQLSVL.